Below are 30 T cell receptor beta chains sequenced from a single sample in a study of blood T cells in healthy people across ages. It was with a sample-barcoded 5' primer and a J-beta primer mix that a second PCR of roughly 7 to 12 cycles was run. TCRdb re-called the 5' RACE reads with MiXCR, one entry per CDR3 protein. In the table there are about 1,800,000 distinct CDR3 sequences, 25% to 30% of which are singletons. The sample consisted of blood. These receptors originate from a woman in her twenties or thirties in good health.

The chain joins TRBV12-3 or TRBV12-4 to TRBJ1-1; 7 bases match TRBD1. J was trimmed by 7 bases and V by 2 bases; bases with no gene match: 4. This CDR3 has 13 amino acids. The CDR3 DNA reads TGTGCCAGCAGTTTAACCCGGACAGGTGAAGCTTTCTTT. Protein product: CASSLTRTGEAFF.

This clonotype showed up just a few times. J is TRBJ2-7 and V is TRBV5-1, with 7 bases lining up with TRBD2. Germline V gives CDR1 SGHRS, CDR2 YFSETQ. The V segment lost 6 bases and the J segment 2 bases; nucleotides outside the gene matches: 8. The CDR3 loop spans 14 amino acids. CDR3 coding DNA: TGCGCCAGCACGACCGCTAGCGGAACCTACGAGCAGTACTTC. This sequence encodes CASTTASGTYEQYF. The complete variable domain, with remaining parts taken from reference TRBV5-1 and TRBJ2-7, reads KAGVTQTPRYLIKTRGQQVTLSCSPISGHRSVSWYQQTPGQGLQFLFEYFSETQRNKGNFPGRFSGRQFSNSRSEMNVSTLELGDSALYLCASTTASGTYEQYFGPGTRLTVT.

The chain links TRBV12-3 or TRBV12-4 to TRBJ2-7; 8 positions agree with TRBD2. J lost 2 bases, V lost 4 bases, and 10 bases had no gene match. This CDR3 has 16 residues. CDR3 coding DNA: TGTGCCAGCAGTTCCCATAGCGGGGCGGCCCCCTACGAGCAGTACTTC. This gives the protein CASSSHSGAAPYEQYF.

This clonotype was picked up a small number of times. The V call is TRBV20-1, the J call TRBJ2-6; D may match TRBD1 or TRBD2 (6 bases each). The CDR3 length is 15 residues. Trimming shortened V by 6 bases and J by 0 bases, and 12 bases separated the two germline ends. Looked up from germline, CDR1 is DFQATT and CDR2 is SNEGSKA (reference sequence). The CDR3 DNA reads as TGCAGTGCCCGGGGGCCCAGCTCTGGGGCCAACGTCCTGACTTTC. Translation: CSARGPSSGANVLTF.

This clonotype was detected a few times. The CDR3 here is CASSVQQGIPDTQYF. The CDR3, as DNA: TGTGCCAGCAGTGTCCAACAGGGAATCCCCGATACGCAGTATTTT. The J gene is TRBJ2-3, the V gene TRBV6-1, with D maybe TRBD1 (6 bases). The V end lost 4 bases, the J end lost 6 bases, and 17 bases lay between the germline ends. There are 15 residues in the CDR3. Germline lookup yields CDR1 MNHNS and CDR2 SASEGT.

There are many counts of this clonotype. This CDR3 reads CASSLSGSNQPQHF. CDR3 coding DNA: TGTGCCAGCAGCTTAAGCGGTAGCAATCAGCCCCAGCATTTT. V gene TRBV12-3 or TRBV12-4 combines with J gene TRBJ1-5, with D uncertain. The CDR3 totals 14 residues. The ends were cut back, 6 bases at V and 0 bases at J, with 9 bases in the middle.

This rearrangement joins TRBV7-2 to TRBJ2-3; 7 bases line up with TRBD2. The ends lost 3 bases at V and 4 bases at J; junction bases unmatched: 16. Germline lookup yields CDR1 SGHTA and CDR2 FQGNSA. This CDR3 comprises 18 residues. The CDR3 is CASSLGYRTAGQADTQYF. DNA for the CDR3: TGTGCCAGCAGCTTGGGATACCGAACAGCGGGGCAGGCAGATACGCAGTATTTT.

V usage is TRBV7-2 and J usage is TRBJ2-1, with 7 nucleotides matching TRBD2. This CDR3 region has 16 residues. V gave up 0 bases and J gave up 4 bases; unmatched junction bases: 6. Germline V gene sequence: CDR1 SGHTA, CDR2 FQGNSA. As DNA, the CDR3 is TGTGCCAGCAGCTTAGCGGAGCGGGGTGTTTACAATGAGCAGTTCTTC. It yields the protein CASSLAERGVYNEQFF. The full variable domain, with the rest looked up from reference TRBV7-2 and TRBJ2-1, is GAGVSQSPSNKVTEKGKDVELRCDPISGHTALYWYRQSLGQGLEFLIYFQGNSAPDKSGLPSDRFSAERTGGSVSTLTIQRTQQEDSAVYLCASSLAERGVYNEQFFGPGTRLTVL.

Comments on this clonotype: Germline and junction disagree at one end, which may indicate a read error. This chain links TRBV11-2 with TRBJ2-1; D might be TRBD1 or TRBD2, each matching 5 bases. Germline V lookup: CDR1 SGHAT, CDR2 FQNNGV. The CDR3 extends over 11 amino acids. The CDR3 DNA sequence: TGTGCCGGCAGCACAGGACTTGAGCAGTTCTTC. Its protein product is CAGSTGLEQFF. The full variable domain, rest sourced from reference TRBV11-2 and TRBJ2-1, is EAGVAQSPRYKIIEKRQSVAFWCNPISGHATLYWYQQILGQGPKLLIQFQNNGVVDDSQLPKDRFSAERLKGVDSTLKIQPAKLEDSAVYLCAGSTGLEQFFGPGTRLTVL.

This clonotype was detected only once. With a much larger clone just one base away, this may be a read error. The genes are TRBV10-3 and TRBJ2-7; D ambiguous. The CDR3 spans 14 residues. V was cut by 6 bases and J by 2 bases, with 14 bases left in between. CDR1 ENHRY and CDR2 SYGVKD come from the germline V gene. The CDR3 sequence is CAIRDNNGAYEQYF. As DNA, the CDR3 is TGTGCCATCAGGGATAACAATGGAGCCTACGAGCAGTACTTC.

Note on this clonotype: A much larger clone sits a single nucleotide away, making a read error possible. This chain links TRBV6-2 or TRBV6-3 with TRBJ2-5, with a weak D call TRBD2 (5 bases). This CDR3 comprises 16 residues. Germline V gene data show CDR1 as MNHEY and CDR2 as SVGEGT. The CDR3 DNA is TGTCCCAGCACCCACCGAGGGCAGCGAAGACAAGAGACCCAGTACTTC. It specifies CPSTHRGQRRQETQYF.

With respect to this clonotype: A read error may explain this, as a much larger clone is one base away. V and J are TRBV7-3 and TRBJ2-1; 10 nucleotides agree with TRBD2. This CDR3 has 15 amino acids. Germline-derived CDR1 and CDR2 are SGHTA and FQGTGA. The CDR3 region is CVSSLLAGVGDEQFF. The CDR3 DNA follows: TGTGTCAGCAGTCTTCTAGCGGGGGTTGGAGATGAGCAGTTCTTC.

In its sample, this clonotype was seen a few times. The chain links TRBV7-2 to TRBJ1-5, with D perhaps TRBD1 (5 bases). The germline V gene has CDR1 SGHTA and CDR2 FQGNSA. The CDR3 spans 13 residues. V lost 3 bases and J lost 6, with 9 bases in between. The chain's CDR3 is CASSLDTSQPQHF. Here the CDR3 DNA reads TGTGCCAGCAGCTTGGACACCAGTCAGCCCCAGCATTTT.

This clonotype was seen many times. The chain recombines TRBV15 with TRBJ2-1, with 11 bases identical to TRBD2. This CDR3 is 16 amino acids long. The junction had 3 bases not matched to a gene; V was cut back by 1 base and J by 4 bases. Germline-derived CDR1 and CDR2 are LNHNV and YYDKDF (reference sequence). CDR3 nucleotide sequence: TGTGCCACCAGCAGAGGCTCTAGCGGGAGGTACAATGAGCAGTTCTTC. Its translation is CATSRGSSGRYNEQFF. The full variable domain, rest sourced from reference TRBV15 and TRBJ2-1, is DAMVIQNPRYQVTQFGKPVTLSCSQTLNHNVMYWYQQKSSQAPKLLFHYYDKDFNNEADTPDNFQSRRPNTSFCFLDIRSPGLGDTAMYLCATSRGSSGRYNEQFFGPGTRLTVL.

The chain is built from TRBV6-2 or TRBV6-3 and TRBJ2-7; TRBD2 is a possible D gene (5 bases). CDR1 and CDR2 (germline): MNHEY, SVGEGT. Deletions cut 2 bases from V and 2 bases from J, with 16 bases between. CDR3 length: 16 residues. CDR3: CASSYGRGRATYEQYF. The DNA of the CDR3 is TGTGCCAGCAGTTACGGAAGAGGGCGGGCTACCTACGAGCAGTACTTC.

Concerning this clonotype: It may be a read error: a sequence one base away is much more abundant. The V and J genes are TRBV12-5 and TRBJ2-5; D not resolved. This CDR3 spans 13 amino acids. V lost 3 bases to trimming and J lost 4 bases, with 9 bases between them. CDR1 is LGHNT and CDR2 is FRNRAP in the germline V gene. This chain's CDR3 is CASGFGPPETQYF. As DNA, the CDR3 is TGTGCTAGTGGTTTCGGGCCCCCAGAGACCCAGTACTTC. The complete variable domain, with remaining parts taken from reference TRBV12-5 and TRBJ2-5, reads DARVTQTPRHKVTEMGQEVTMRCQPILGHNTVFWYRQTMMQGLELLAYFRNRAPLDDSGMPKDRFSAEMPDATLATLKIQPSEPRDSAVYFCASGFGPPETQYFGPGTRLLVL.

This clonotype was seen at least ten times. V usage is TRBV7-9 and J usage is TRBJ2-3; no reliable D call. The CDR3 extends over 15 amino acids. V was pared by 0 bases and J by 2 bases, with 9 bases between. CDR1 is SEHNR, CDR2 FQNEAQ, per germline (reference sequence). CDR3 in DNA: TGTGCCAGCAGCTTAGCTGGGCTTCCCACAGATACGCAGTATTTT. The encoded protein is CASSLAGLPTDTQYF.

CDR3 region: CASSDTGGYTEAFF. In nucleotides, the CDR3 is TGTGCCAGCAGCGACACAGGGGGCTACACTGAAGCTTTCTTT. The chain is built from TRBV2 and TRBJ1-1, with TRBD1 matching 9 bases. CDR3 length: 14 residues. The V segment lost 6 bases and the J segment 3 bases; nucleotides outside the gene matches: 5. In germline, CDR1 is SNHLY, CDR2 FYNNEI. Combining the CDR3 with reference TRBV2 and TRBJ1-1 gives the whole variable domain EPEVTQTPSHQVTQMGQEVILRCVPISNHLYFYWYRQILGQKVEFLVSFYNNEISEKSEIFDDQFSVERPDGSNFTLKIRSTKLEDSAMYFCASSDTGGYTEAFFGQGTRLTVV.

This clonotype appeared a few times. The chain's CDR3 is CASSQEVQYTDTQYF. DNA for the CDR3: TGTGCCAGCAGCCAAGAGGTGCAGTACACAGATACGCAGTATTTT. V and J are TRBV3-1 and TRBJ2-3; D is undetermined. The CDR3 loop spans 15 amino acids. Trimming removed 0 bases from V and 2 bases from J, with 9 bases in between. The germline gives CDR1 LGHDT, CDR2 YNNKEL (reference sequence).

V usage is TRBV12-3 or TRBV12-4 and J usage is TRBJ2-3; 10 bases align to TRBD2. The J segment lost 10 bases and the V segment lost 7 bases, leaving 14 bases of the junction unmatched. This CDR3 region has 15 residues. The CDR3: CASKNPSGRGLAQYF. DNA of the CDR3: TGTGCCAGCAAAAATCCTAGCGGGAGAGGTTTGGCGCAGTATTTT.

V and J are TRBV29-1 and TRBJ1-1; no firm D call. The germline V and J ends were trimmed by 3 bases and 8 bases, with 4 bases remaining between them. Germline lookup yields CDR1 SQVTM and CDR2 ANQGSEA. This CDR3 is built from 9 residues. This CDR3 is CSVDREAFF. In nucleotides, the CDR3 is TGCAGCGTTGACAGGGAAGCTTTCTTT. Drawing the rest from reference TRBV29-1 and TRBJ1-1, the complete variable domain is SAVISQKPSRDICQRGTSLTIQCQVDSQVTMMFWYRQQPGQSLTLIATANQGSEATYESGFVIDKFPISRPNLTFSTLTVSNMSPEDSSIYLCSVDREAFFGQGTRLTVV.

This sequence joins TRBV5-5 and TRBJ2-5; D remains ambiguous. CDR3 length: 14 amino acids. The V end lost 4 bases, the J end lost 4 bases, and 14 bases lay between the germline ends. Germline-derived CDR1 and CDR2 are SGHKS and YYEKEE (reference sequence). CDR3 loop: CASSGVGPPETQYF. In nucleotides, the CDR3 is TGTGCCAGCAGCGGGGTAGGTCCCCCAGAGACCCAGTACTTC.

On this clonotype itself: An end of the junction differs from the germline gene, which may be a read error. V usage is TRBV5-1 and J usage is TRBJ1-4, with a possible D match to TRBD1 (5 bases). The CDR3 has 17 residues. Germline V gene sequence: CDR1 SGHRS, CDR2 YFSETQ. For the CDR3, the DNA is TGCGCCAGCAGCTTGGTGGGGACGCCTGCAACTAATGAAAAACCGTTTTTT. Translation gives CASSLVGTPATNEKPFF.

J is TRBJ2-1 and V is TRBV7-2; TRBD2 agrees at 8 bases. After removal of 5 bases from V and 9 bases from J, the junction contained 12 bases not matched to a gene. The germline V gene has CDR1 SGHTA and CDR2 FQGNSA. The CDR3 covers 15 residues. CDR3 bases: TGTGCCAGCAGCCCAGCGGGAGCAGGAGGAGGTGAGCAGTTCTTC. Its translation: CASSPAGAGGGEQFF.

The count of this clonotype is one. This may arise from a read error, as a much more abundant clone is one base away. V and J are TRBV6-5 and TRBJ2-1; the D gene could be TRBD1 or TRBD2 (5 bases each). The CDR3 spans 18 residues. V was shortened by 4 bases and J by 6 bases, with 25 bases between the two germline ends. Germline values: CDR1 MNHEY, CDR2 SVGAGI. The CDR3 DNA reads as TGTGCCAGCAGTTGCTGGGGACCTGGGACCCTTCCCAGCAATGAGCAGTTCTTC. Its protein product is CASSCWGPGTLPSNEQFF.

The V and J genes are TRBV12-3 or TRBV12-4 and TRBJ2-3; D is uncertain. CDR3 length: 16 residues. Deletions cut 9 bases from V and 5 bases from J, with 24 bases between. CDR3 sequence: CASVTEAAARRDTQYF. The CDR3 DNA reads as TGTGCCAGTGTCACAGAGGCGGCAGCGAGAAGAGATACGCAGTATTTT.

This clonotype occurred a few times. CDR3 amino acids: CASSEVPGTWEQYF. The DNA of the CDR3 is TGTGCCAGCAGTGAAGTTCCCGGGACCTGGGAGCAGTACTTC. The chain couples TRBV6-1 to TRBJ2-7; D may be TRBD1 or TRBD2 (5 bases each). CDR1 and CDR2 (germline): MNHNS, SASEGT. V lost 1 base and J 7 bases, leaving 14 bases between the germline ends. The CDR3 length is 14 residues.

Notes on this clonotype: Germline is not matched at one junction end, which may reflect a read error. V usage is TRBV6-5 and J usage is TRBJ1-6, with unresolved D. CDR3 length: 13 residues. From germline, CDR1 is MNHEY and CDR2 SVGAGI. CDR3 amino acids: CTSSWRQPSPLHF. The DNA of the CDR3 is TGTACCAGCAGTTGGAGACAACCCTCACCCCTCCACTTT.

This clonotype was seen repeatedly, ten times or more. The chain combines TRBV20-1 with TRBJ2-6, with D uncertain. The germline CDR1 and CDR2 sequences are DFQATT and SNEGSKA (reference sequence). Trimming removed 6 bases at V and 0 bases at J, with 15 bases between. This CDR3 region has 16 residues. The CDR3 region has the DNA TGCAGTGCCCAGTCACATTGGAGCTCTGGGGCCAACGTCCTGACTTTC. Translating gives CSAQSHWSSGANVLTF.

The chain combines TRBV2 with TRBJ2-3; 7 bases agree with TRBD1. This CDR3 has 15 amino acids. Germline lookup yields CDR1 SNHLY and CDR2 FYNNEI. V dropped 7 bases and J dropped 2; count of bases not matched to a gene: 9. CDR3 nucleotide sequence: TGTGCCAGCATAGGGGGCCAGGTATCCACAGATACGCAGTATTTT. Translation gives CASIGGQVSTDTQYF.